Listed below are T cell receptor beta chains from one sample, sequenced in a study of blood T cell repertoires in COVID-19. Only in-frame clones appear in the TCRdb table, and some are missing; sequencing was by immunoSEQ multiplex PCR. The table records about 410,000 clones, 89% of them present only once. The sequenced sample was peripheral blood. All receptors come from a woman between 40 and 55 years old with COVID-19, enrolled during active disease. The CDR3 runs from the conserved cysteine through the conserved F or W. Fields, in order: CDR3 DNA, CDR3 protein, J gene, V gene, D gene, clone size. The D gene is left open where the match is weak. Not every row has a clone size; where given, it reads once, few, many or a size class.

DNA: TGTGCCAGCTCACCTGTCTCGGACAGGGGGAGAGACACCATATATTTT
CDR3: CASSPVSDRGRDTIYF
J: TRBJ1-3
V: TRBV18
D: TRBD1
size: NA

DNA: TGTGCCAGCAGCTTAGATCCGGGCGGGGGGCTTGAGCAGTTCTTC
CDR3: CASSLDPGGGLEQFF
J: TRBJ2-1
V: TRBV11-2
D: TRBD2
size: NA

DNA: TGTGCCAGTTCCCGGGACAGTTACGAAAAACTGTTTTTT
CDR3: CASSRDSYEKLFF
J: TRBJ1-4
V: TRBV25-1
D: TRBD1
size: few

DNA: TGTGCCAGCAGTTTCCCCCACCCCCGGTCAGGGGGAGCGAGGACAGATACGCAGTATTTT
CDR3: CASSFPHPRSGGARTDTQYF
J: TRBJ2-3
V: TRBV6-2/TRBV6-3
D: TRBD1
size: NA

DNA: TGTGCCAGCAGTTTACAGATACTAACTGAAGCTTTCTTT
CDR3: CASSLQILTEAFF
J: TRBJ1-1
V: TRBV12-3/TRBV12-4
D: NA
size: NA

DNA: TGTGCCAGCAGTTCGGACAGGGTGACTGAAGCTTTCTTT
CDR3: CASSSDRVTEAFF
J: TRBJ1-1
V: TRBV28
D: TRBD1
size: NA

DNA: TGCGCCAGCAGCTTGGGCGGGTCTCGGGAGGGTGAAGCTTTCTTT
CDR3: CASSLGGSREGEAFF
J: TRBJ1-1
V: TRBV5-1
D: NA
size: NA

DNA: TGCGCCAGCAGTGGAGGGACAGGGGGTTGGGATTCACCCCTCCACTTT
CDR3: CASSGGTGGWDSPLHF
J: TRBJ1-6
V: TRBV10-2
D: TRBD1
size: NA

DNA: TGTGCCAGCAGCTTGGAGGGACGAAGCTCCTACGAGCAGTACTTC
CDR3: CASSLEGRSSYEQYF
J: TRBJ2-7
V: TRBV7-2
D: NA
size: NA

DNA: TGTGCTAGTGGTTTTCGCACAAATTCACCCCTCCACTTT
CDR3: CASGFRTNSPLHF
J: TRBJ1-6
V: TRBV12-5
D: NA
size: NA

DNA: TGTGCCAGCTCGGGACAGGGGATTTCTGAAGCTTTCTTT
CDR3: CASSGQGISEAFF
J: TRBJ1-1
V: TRBV5-4
D: TRBD1
size: NA

DNA: TGTGCCAGCAGCGTAGATATGGGAGGGGGCTATGGCTACACCTTC
CDR3: CASSVDMGGGYGYTF
J: TRBJ1-2
V: TRBV9
D: NA
size: NA

DNA: TGTGCCAGCAGTGGGGCCCGGGGTTGGGGGCAAAACATTCAGTACTTC
CDR3: CASSGARGWGQNIQYF
J: TRBJ2-4
V: TRBV25-1
D: NA
size: NA

DNA: TGTGCCAGCAGCTTAGGGACTAGCGGGAGAAGCCACGAGCAGTACTTC
CDR3: CASSLGTSGRSHEQYF
J: TRBJ2-7
V: TRBV5-4
D: TRBD2
size: few

DNA: TGTGCCAGCTCACCCGGGACAGAGCTCACAGATACGCAGTATTTT
CDR3: CASSPGTELTDTQYF
J: TRBJ2-3
V: TRBV18
D: TRBD1
size: NA

DNA: TGTGCCAGCTCACAAAGCGGGGGACCGTACACCTACAATGAGCAGTTCTTC
CDR3: CASSQSGGPYTYNEQFF
J: TRBJ2-1
V: TRBV18
D: TRBD2
size: once

DNA: TGTGCCACCCGGGGGGGGCTAGCGACCTCGAACACCGGGGAGCTGTTTTTT
CDR3: CATRGGLATSNTGELFF
J: TRBJ2-2
V: TRBV10-3
D: TRBD2
size: NA

DNA: TGTGCCAGCAGTAACAGGGGAGTAAGGACCGGGGAGCTGTTTTTT
CDR3: CASSNRGVRTGELFF
J: TRBJ2-2
V: TRBV6-5
D: TRBD1
size: few

DNA: TGTGCCAGCTCATCCAGGGGGGACACTGAAGCTTTCTTT
CDR3: CASSSRGDTEAFF
J: TRBJ1-1
V: TRBV18
D: TRBD1
size: NA

DNA: TGCGCCAGCAGAGAGGGACAGGCCCACACCTTC
CDR3: CASREGQAHTF
J: TRBJ1-2
V: TRBV10-1
D: TRBD1
size: few

DNA: TGTGCCACCAGCAGAGGGGAGGACAGGGGCGATGGCTACACCTTC
CDR3: CATSRGEDRGDGYTF
J: TRBJ1-2
V: TRBV15
D: TRBD1
size: NA

DNA: TGTGCCAGCAGTTTAACAGGGGTGGGCTATGGCTACACCTTC
CDR3: CASSLTGVGYGYTF
J: TRBJ1-2
V: TRBV28
D: TRBD1
size: NA

DNA: TGTGCCAGTAGTCCCCTCGGACAGGGGGAAACTGAAGCTTTCTTT
CDR3: CASSPLGQGETEAFF
J: TRBJ1-1
V: TRBV19
D: TRBD1
size: NA

DNA: TGTGCCAGCAGCTTAGACAGGGTAAAGGTTGTCGGCTACACCTTC
CDR3: CASSLDRVKVVGYTF
J: TRBJ1-2
V: TRBV5-5
D: TRBD1
size: NA

DNA: TGTGCCAGCAGCCCTAAGGGAGCGTTGTACCAAGAGACCCAGTACTTC
CDR3: CASSPKGALYQETQYF
J: TRBJ2-5
V: TRBV7-2
D: NA
size: once

DNA: TGTGCCAGTAGTACCCAACAGGGCTCTGAAGCTTTCTTT
CDR3: CASSTQQGSEAFF
J: TRBJ1-1
V: TRBV19
D: NA
size: NA

DNA: TGTGCCAGCAGCGGCCTAGGAGGTAACACCGGGGAGCTGTTTTTT
CDR3: CASSGLGGNTGELFF
J: TRBJ2-2
V: TRBV9
D: NA
size: NA

DNA: TGTGCCAGTAGTGTAGGGACAGGGAACACTGAAGCTTTCTTT
CDR3: CASSVGTGNTEAFF
J: TRBJ1-1
V: TRBV19
D: TRBD1
size: NA

DNA: TGTGCCAGCAGTCCGGGTCCAGAGACCCAGTACTTC
CDR3: CASSPGPETQYF
J: TRBJ2-5
V: TRBV28
D: NA
size: NA

DNA: TGTGCCAGTAGTATGTTTCCAGGGCAGGCCGGGGAGCTGTTTTTT
CDR3: CASSMFPGQAGELFF
J: TRBJ2-2
V: TRBV19
D: NA
size: NA

DNA: TGTGCCCTCCGGGGGGACCAAGAGACCCAGTACTTC
CDR3: CALRGDQETQYF
J: TRBJ2-5
V: TRBV7-9
D: TRBD2
size: few

DNA: TGTGCCAGCAGGCGGGACAGCTATAGCAATCAGCCCCAGCATTTT
CDR3: CASRRDSYSNQPQHF
J: TRBJ1-5
V: TRBV5-5
D: TRBD1
size: NA

DNA: TGTGCCAGCAGTGACCCCGGGATGAACACTGAAGCTTTCTTT
CDR3: CASSDPGMNTEAFF
J: TRBJ1-1
V: TRBV25-1
D: NA
size: once

DNA: TGTGCCAGCAGCGTCGGGACAGGGGACACTGAAGCTTTCTTT
CDR3: CASSVGTGDTEAFF
J: TRBJ1-1
V: TRBV7-9
D: TRBD1
size: once

DNA: TGTGCCAGCAGCCCCAGAGAGGGATATAATTCACCCCTCCACTTT
CDR3: CASSPREGYNSPLHF
J: TRBJ1-6
V: TRBV9
D: NA
size: NA

DNA: TGTGCCAGCAGTTCGCGGACAGGGGTTTATAGCAATCAGCCCCAGCATTTT
CDR3: CASSSRTGVYSNQPQHF
J: TRBJ1-5
V: TRBV6-2/TRBV6-3
D: TRBD1
size: NA

DNA: TGTGCCATCAGTGAGTCTGGACAGGGGGGCTACGAGCAGTACTTC
CDR3: CAISESGQGGYEQYF
J: TRBJ2-7
V: TRBV10-3
D: TRBD1
size: NA

DNA: TGTGCCAGCAGAGCGGGGCTGGCGAAGTATTCACCCCTCCACTTT
CDR3: CASRAGLAKYSPLHF
J: TRBJ1-6
V: TRBV5-8
D: NA
size: once

DNA: TGTGCCAGCAGCTTTCGACTAGCGGGTAGCAACGAGCAGTACTTC
CDR3: CASSFRLAGSNEQYF
J: TRBJ2-7
V: TRBV7-2
D: TRBD2
size: NA

DNA: TGTGCCAGCAGCCTTAACCACCACCGCCCGACTAGGCCCGGGGAGCAGTACTTC
CDR3: CASSLNHHRPTRPGEQYF
J: TRBJ2-7
V: TRBV27
D: NA
size: NA

DNA: TGTGCCAGTAGTCCCTGGACAGGAGTGGAATCACCCCTCCACTTT
CDR3: CASSPWTGVESPLHF
J: TRBJ1-6
V: TRBV19
D: TRBD1
size: once

DNA: TGTGCCAGCAGCTCTCCCGGGACAGCGGCAGATACGCAGTATTTT
CDR3: CASSSPGTAADTQYF
J: TRBJ2-3
V: TRBV6-5
D: TRBD1
size: NA

DNA: TGCAGCCTGAAGGGGGCAGATACGCAGTATTTT
CDR3: CSLKGADTQYF
J: TRBJ2-3
V: TRBV29-1
D: NA
size: NA

DNA: TGTGCCTGGGGGGCATTAGACTATGGCTACACCTTC
CDR3: CAWGALDYGYTF
J: TRBJ1-2
V: TRBV30
D: NA
size: NA

DNA: TGTGCCAGCAGTCACCAGGGGAGCGTCAACGAAAAACTGTTTTTT
CDR3: CASSHQGSVNEKLFF
J: TRBJ1-4
V: TRBV6-2/TRBV6-3
D: NA
size: once

DNA: TGTGCCAGCAGTCAGGACAGGGGAGGCTACACCTTC
CDR3: CASSQDRGGYTF
J: TRBJ1-2
V: TRBV6-2/TRBV6-3
D: TRBD1
size: once

DNA: TGTGCCAGCAGTTGGGACAGGGCCACTGAAGCTTTCTTT
CDR3: CASSWDRATEAFF
J: TRBJ1-1
V: TRBV6-5
D: TRBD1
size: once

DNA: TGTGCCAGCAGGCCCAACAGGGGATTGAATCAGCCCCAGCATTTT
CDR3: CASRPNRGLNQPQHF
J: TRBJ1-5
V: TRBV7-9
D: TRBD1
size: NA

DNA: TGTGCCATCAGTGAGTCGAAGACAGGCAGAGGAAACACCATATATTTT
CDR3: CAISESKTGRGNTIYF
J: TRBJ1-3
V: TRBV10-3
D: NA
size: few

DNA: TGTGCCAGCAGCTTCCTTAATCAGCCCCAGCATTTT
CDR3: CASSFLNQPQHF
J: TRBJ1-5
V: TRBV28
D: NA
size: NA

DNA: TGTGCCAGCAGCTCCCTACCCTTAGCGGGAGTTAATGAGCAGTTCTTC
CDR3: CASSSLPLAGVNEQFF
J: TRBJ2-1
V: TRBV11-3
D: TRBD2
size: NA

DNA: TGTGCCAGCAGTGGACAGGTTAACTATGGCTACACCTTC
CDR3: CASSGQVNYGYTF
J: TRBJ1-2
V: TRBV2
D: NA
size: few

DNA: TGTGCCATCCTGGGGACAGTGAACTATGGCTACACCTTC
CDR3: CAILGTVNYGYTF
J: TRBJ1-2
V: TRBV28
D: TRBD1
size: NA

DNA: TGTGCCAGCAGTTTATCCGGGGATACGGGCTACACCTTC
CDR3: CASSLSGDTGYTF
J: TRBJ1-2
V: TRBV27
D: NA
size: few

DNA: TGTGCCAGCAGTTACGGGAGCTCCTATAATTCACCCCTCCACTTT
CDR3: CASSYGSSYNSPLHF
J: TRBJ1-6
V: TRBV6-2/TRBV6-3
D: NA
size: NA

DNA: TGCGCCAGCAGCCAACGTCCCACCGGGGAGCTGTTTTTT
CDR3: CASSQRPTGELFF
J: TRBJ2-2
V: TRBV4-3
D: NA
size: NA

DNA: TGTGCCAGCAGTATACTACGGGGGGCCGAAGCTTTCTTT
CDR3: CASSILRGAEAFF
J: TRBJ1-1
V: TRBV28
D: NA
size: NA

DNA: TGTGCCAGCAGCTTAGCAGAGGGACAGGTCTATGGCTACACCTTC
CDR3: CASSLAEGQVYGYTF
J: TRBJ1-2
V: TRBV7-2
D: TRBD1
size: NA

DNA: TGTGCTAGCAGCCCCTCGGGGTTGTACGAGCAGTACTTC
CDR3: CASSPSGLYEQYF
J: TRBJ2-7
V: TRBV7-7
D: NA
size: once